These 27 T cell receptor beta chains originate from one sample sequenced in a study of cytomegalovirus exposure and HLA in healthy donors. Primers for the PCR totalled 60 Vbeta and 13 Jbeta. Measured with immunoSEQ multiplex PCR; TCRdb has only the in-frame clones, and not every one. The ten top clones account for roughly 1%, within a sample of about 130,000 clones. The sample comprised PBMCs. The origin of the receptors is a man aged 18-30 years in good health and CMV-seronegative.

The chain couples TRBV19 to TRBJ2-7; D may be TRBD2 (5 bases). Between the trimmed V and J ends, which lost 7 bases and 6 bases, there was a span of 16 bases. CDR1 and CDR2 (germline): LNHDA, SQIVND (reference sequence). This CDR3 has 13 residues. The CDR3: CASKYASSSEQYF. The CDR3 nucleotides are TGTGCCAGTAAGTACGCTAGCTCGAGCGAGCAGTACTTC.

The chain's CDR3 is CASSSFFPSGGSYNEQFF. As DNA, the CDR3 is TGTGCCAGCAGCTCCTTCTTTCCTAGCGGGGGGTCCTACAATGAGCAGTTCTTC. The V call is TRBV28, the J call TRBJ2-1; 11 bases agree with TRBD2. This CDR3 is 18 amino acids long. The trim removed 6 bases at V and 1 base at J, leaving 11 bases unmatched. Germline-derived CDR1 and CDR2 are MDHEN and SYDVKM.

The CDR3 nucleotides read TGTGCCAGTAGTATCCGGGAGCGCCGCAATGAGCAGTTCTTC. This gives the protein CASSIRERRNEQFF. The rearrangement links TRBV19 to TRBJ2-1, with a tentative D call TRBD2 (6 bases). Trimming stripped 3 bases from V and 6 bases from J, with 12 bases between. CDR3 length equals 14 residues. In germline, CDR1 is LNHDA, CDR2 SQIVND (reference sequence).

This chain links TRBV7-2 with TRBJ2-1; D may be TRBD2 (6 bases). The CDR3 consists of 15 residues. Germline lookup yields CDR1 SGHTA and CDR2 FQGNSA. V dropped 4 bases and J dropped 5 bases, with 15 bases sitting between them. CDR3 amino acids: CASSYTGGVDNEQFF. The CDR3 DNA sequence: TGTGCCAGCAGCTACACCGGGGGTGTCGACAATGAGCAGTTCTTC.

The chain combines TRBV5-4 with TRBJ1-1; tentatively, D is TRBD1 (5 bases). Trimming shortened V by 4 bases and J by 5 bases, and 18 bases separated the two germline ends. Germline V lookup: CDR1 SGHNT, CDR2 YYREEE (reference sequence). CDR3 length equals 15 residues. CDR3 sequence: CASSPPLGALTEAFF. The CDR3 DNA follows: TGTGCCAGCAGCCCGCCCCTTGGGGCTCTGACTGAAGCTTTCTTT.

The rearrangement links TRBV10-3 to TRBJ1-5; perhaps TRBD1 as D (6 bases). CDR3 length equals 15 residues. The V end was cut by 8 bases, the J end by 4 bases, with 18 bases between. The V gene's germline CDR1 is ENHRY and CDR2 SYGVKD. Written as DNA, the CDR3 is TGTGCCATCCTCAATGACAGGCTCCCGAATCAGCCCCAGCATTTT. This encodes CAILNDRLPNQPQHF.

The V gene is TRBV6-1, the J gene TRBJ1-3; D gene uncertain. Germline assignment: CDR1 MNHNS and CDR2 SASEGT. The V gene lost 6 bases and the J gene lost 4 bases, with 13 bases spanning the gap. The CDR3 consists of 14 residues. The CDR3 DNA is TGTGCCAGCAGGCTCCAGGTAACGGGAAACACCATATATTTT. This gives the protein CASRLQVTGNTIYF.

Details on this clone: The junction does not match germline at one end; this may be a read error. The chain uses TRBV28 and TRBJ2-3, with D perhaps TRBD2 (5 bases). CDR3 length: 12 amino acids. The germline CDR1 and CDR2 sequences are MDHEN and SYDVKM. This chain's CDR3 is CASLLWGDAQYF. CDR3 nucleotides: TGTGCCAGCCTACTTTGGGGAGATGCGCAGTATTTT.

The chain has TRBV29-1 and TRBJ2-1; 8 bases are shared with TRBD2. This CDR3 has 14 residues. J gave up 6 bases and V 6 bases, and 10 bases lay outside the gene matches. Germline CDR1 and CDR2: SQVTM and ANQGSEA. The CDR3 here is CSVGVAGLGNEQFF. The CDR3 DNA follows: TGCAGCGTGGGAGTAGCGGGACTAGGCAATGAGCAGTTCTTC.

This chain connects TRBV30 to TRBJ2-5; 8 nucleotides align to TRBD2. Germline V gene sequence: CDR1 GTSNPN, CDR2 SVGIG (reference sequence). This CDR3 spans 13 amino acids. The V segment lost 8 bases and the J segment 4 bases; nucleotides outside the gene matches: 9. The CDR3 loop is CARRGGVRETQYF. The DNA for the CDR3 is TGTGCCCGCCGGGGGGGGGTCCGAGAGACCCAGTACTTC.

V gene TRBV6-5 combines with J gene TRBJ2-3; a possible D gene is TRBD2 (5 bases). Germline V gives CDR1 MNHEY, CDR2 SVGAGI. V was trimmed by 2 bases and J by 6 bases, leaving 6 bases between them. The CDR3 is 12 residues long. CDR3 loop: CASSYSGDTQYF. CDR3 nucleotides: TGTGCCAGCAGTTACAGCGGCGATACGCAGTATTTT.

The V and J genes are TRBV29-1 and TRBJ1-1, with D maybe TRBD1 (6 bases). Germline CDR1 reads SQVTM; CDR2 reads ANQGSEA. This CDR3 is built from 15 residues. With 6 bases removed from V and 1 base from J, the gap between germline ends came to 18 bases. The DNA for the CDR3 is TGCAGCGTGCGGGGGGGGGCTAGTAGGAACACTGAAGCTTTCTTT. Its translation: CSVRGGASRNTEAFF.

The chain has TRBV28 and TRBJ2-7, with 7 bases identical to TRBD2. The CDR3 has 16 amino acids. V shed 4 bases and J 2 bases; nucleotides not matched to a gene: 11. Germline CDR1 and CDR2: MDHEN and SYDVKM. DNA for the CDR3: TGTGCCAGCAGTTCACTCAACCTAGCGGACACCTACGAGCAGTACTTC. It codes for CASSSLNLADTYEQYF.

This CDR3 reads CASGLGGKVDGYTF. For the CDR3, the DNA is TGTGCTAGTGGTTTGGGAGGGAAAGTCGATGGCTACACCTTC. V is TRBV12-5 and J is TRBJ1-2, with unresolved D. This CDR3 spans 14 amino acids. The germline gives CDR1 LGHNT, CDR2 FRNRAP. V lost 1 base, J lost 6 bases, and 12 bases lay in between.

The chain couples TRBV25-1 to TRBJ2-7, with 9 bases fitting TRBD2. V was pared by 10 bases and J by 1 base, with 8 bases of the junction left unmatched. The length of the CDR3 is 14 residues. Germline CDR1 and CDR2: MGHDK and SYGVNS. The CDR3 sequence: CATRSLAGSYEQYF. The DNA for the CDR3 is TGTGCCACACGGTCTCTAGCGGGGTCCTACGAGCAGTACTTC.

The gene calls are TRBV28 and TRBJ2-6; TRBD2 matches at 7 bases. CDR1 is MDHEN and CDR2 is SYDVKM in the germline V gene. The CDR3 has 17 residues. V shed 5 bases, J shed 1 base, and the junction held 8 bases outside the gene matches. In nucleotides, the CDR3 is TGTGCCAGCAGTCCATGGGGGGGGACTTCTGGGGCCAACGTCCTGACTTTC. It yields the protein CASSPWGGTSGANVLTF.

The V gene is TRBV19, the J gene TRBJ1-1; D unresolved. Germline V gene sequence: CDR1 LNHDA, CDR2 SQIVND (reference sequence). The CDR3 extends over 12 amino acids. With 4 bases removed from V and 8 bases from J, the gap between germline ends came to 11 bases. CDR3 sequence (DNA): TGTGCCAGTAGTACCCATGTGGCCGAAGCTTTCTTT. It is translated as CASSTHVAEAFF.

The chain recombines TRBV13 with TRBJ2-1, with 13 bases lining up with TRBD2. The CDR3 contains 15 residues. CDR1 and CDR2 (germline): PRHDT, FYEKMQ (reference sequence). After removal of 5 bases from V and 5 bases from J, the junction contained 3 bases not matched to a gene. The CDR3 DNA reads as TGTGCCAGCAGCCTGGGACTAGCGGGGAACAATGAGCAGTTCTTC. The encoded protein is CASSLGLAGNNEQFF.

The CDR3 bases are TGCGCCAGCAGCCAAGCCGGGGACAGGGTGACCTACGAGCAGTACTTC. This codes for CASSQAGDRVTYEQYF. The V and J genes are TRBV4-1 and TRBJ2-7, with TRBD1 identical over 9 bases. This CDR3 is built from 16 residues. V trimming: 1 base; J trimming: 2 bases; junction bases outside the gene matches: 6. Germline CDR1 is MGHRA and CDR2 is YSYEKL.

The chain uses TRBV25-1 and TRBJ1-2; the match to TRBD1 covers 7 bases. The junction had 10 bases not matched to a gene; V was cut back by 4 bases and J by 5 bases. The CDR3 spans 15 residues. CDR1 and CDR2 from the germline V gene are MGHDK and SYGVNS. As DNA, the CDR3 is TGTGCCAGCAGTGGTTTGACAGGGCGTCGGTATGGCTACACCTTC. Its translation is CASSGLTGRRYGYTF.

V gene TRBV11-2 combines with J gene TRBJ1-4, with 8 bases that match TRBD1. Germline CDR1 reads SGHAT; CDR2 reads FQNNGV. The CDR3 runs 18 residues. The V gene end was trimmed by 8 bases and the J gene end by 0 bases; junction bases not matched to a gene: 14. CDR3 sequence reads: CASQSRDRRFSTNEKLFF. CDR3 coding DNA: TGTGCCAGCCAAAGCCGGGACAGGAGGTTTTCAACTAATGAAAAACTGTTTTTT.

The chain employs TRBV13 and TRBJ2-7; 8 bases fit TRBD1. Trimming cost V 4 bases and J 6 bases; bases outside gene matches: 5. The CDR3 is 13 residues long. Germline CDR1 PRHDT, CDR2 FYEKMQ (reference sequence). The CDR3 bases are TGTGCCAGCAGCTCGGGACAGGCAACCGAGCAGTACTTC. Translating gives CASSSGQATEQYF.

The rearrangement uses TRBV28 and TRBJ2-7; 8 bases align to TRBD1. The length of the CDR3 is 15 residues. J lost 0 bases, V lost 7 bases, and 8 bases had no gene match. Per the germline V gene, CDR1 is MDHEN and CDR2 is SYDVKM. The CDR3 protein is CASINRDRSSYEQYF. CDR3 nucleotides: TGTGCCAGCATTAATAGGGACAGGAGCTCCTACGAGCAGTACTTC.

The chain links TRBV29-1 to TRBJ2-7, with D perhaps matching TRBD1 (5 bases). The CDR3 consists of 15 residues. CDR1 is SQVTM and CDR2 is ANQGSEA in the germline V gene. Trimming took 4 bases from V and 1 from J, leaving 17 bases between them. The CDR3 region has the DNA TGCAGCGTTGGGTTAGGCACAGGAGTTTCCTACGAGCAGTACTTC. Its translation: CSVGLGTGVSYEQYF.

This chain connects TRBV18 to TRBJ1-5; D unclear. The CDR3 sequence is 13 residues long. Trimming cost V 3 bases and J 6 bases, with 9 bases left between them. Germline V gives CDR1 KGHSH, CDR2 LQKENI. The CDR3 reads CASSPFLTQPQHF. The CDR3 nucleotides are TGTGCCAGCTCACCTTTCCTAACTCAGCCCCAGCATTTT.

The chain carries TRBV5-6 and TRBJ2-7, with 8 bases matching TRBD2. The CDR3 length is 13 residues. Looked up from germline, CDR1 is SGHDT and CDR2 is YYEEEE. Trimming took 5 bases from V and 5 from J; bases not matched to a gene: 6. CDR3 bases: TGTGCCAGCAGATCGTTAGCGGGGAACGAGCAGTACTTC. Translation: CASRSLAGNEQYF.

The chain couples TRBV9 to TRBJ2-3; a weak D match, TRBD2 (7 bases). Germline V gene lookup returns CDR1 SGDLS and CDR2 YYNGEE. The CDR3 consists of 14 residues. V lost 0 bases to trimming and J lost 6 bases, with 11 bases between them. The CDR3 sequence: CASSVAGGWDTQYF. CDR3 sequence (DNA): TGTGCCAGCAGCGTAGCGGGGGGCTGGGATACGCAGTATTTT.